This entry lists 27 T cell receptor beta chains sequenced from one sample in a study of tumor and adjacent non-tumor tissue in lung cancer. This sample's RNA came from whole unsorted tissue. This non-tumor lung sample came from over 3 cm beyond the tumor edge. A modified ARM-PCR protocol with three rounds of nested PCR amplified TCRbeta. Via MiXCR, TCRdb re-called the multiplex PCR reads, giving one row per CDR3 protein. The data show under 95,000 distinct CDR3 sequences, approximately 80% seen once. Sequenced sample: distant non-tumor lung tissue. The receptors originated from a man in his 60s with non-small cell lung cancer.

This clonotype was seen repeatedly, ten times or more. The CDR3: CASSYSILAGGHTDTQYF. In DNA form, the CDR3 reads TGTGCCAGCAGTTACTCGATCCTCGCGGGGGGACACACAGATACGCAGTATTTT. The chain carries TRBV6-5 and TRBJ2-3; 8 bases map to TRBD2. From germline, CDR1 is MNHEY and CDR2 SVGAGI. The junction had 10 bases not matched to a gene; V was cut back by 0 bases and J by 2 bases. This CDR3 is built from 18 residues.

Regarding this clonotype: This could be a read error, since a much larger clone is one nucleotide away. The chain couples TRBV12-3 or TRBV12-4 to TRBJ1-6; 7 bases are shared with TRBD1. This CDR3 comprises 14 residues. V was clipped by 6 bases and J by 10 bases; unmatched bases: 9. The CDR3 protein is CASRQQGMESPLHF. The CDR3 DNA is TGTGCCAGCAGACAACAGGGGATGGAGTCACCCCTCCACTTT.

Notes on this clonotype: The CDR3 ends on some other residue instead of the conserved phenylalanine or tryptophan, so this is likely a read error. Because the CDR3's place on the DNA is in doubt, the DNA is left out and the CDR3 is given as listed by TCRdb. The chain combines TRBV11-3 with TRBJ2-7; the table's TRBD1 call for D was not verified on the DNA. The CDR3 is 15 residues long, ends included. The germline V gene has CDR1 SGHNT and CDR2 YENEEA. Here the CDR3 reads CASSHRTGPSYELYL.

The chain carries TRBV11-2 and TRBJ2-5, with a tentative D call TRBD2 (6 bases). CDR3 length equals 13 residues. Trimming took off 5 bases at V and 9 bases at J, with 16 bases between the two ends. CDR1 is SGHAT, CDR2 FQNNGV, per germline. The CDR3, as DNA: TGTGCCAGCAGCAAGGACTCGGGGGAGGCCCAGTACTTC. Protein product: CASSKDSGEAQYF. Combining the CDR3 with reference TRBV11-2 and TRBJ2-5 gives the whole variable domain EAGVAQSPRYKIIEKRQSVAFWCNPISGHATLYWYQQILGQGPKLLIQFQNNGVVDDSQLPKDRFSAERLKGVDSTLKIQPAKLEDSAVYLCASSKDSGEAQYFGPGTRLLVL.

As concerns this clonotype: A junction boundary mismatches the germline segment, possibly from a read error. The CDR3 DNA reads as TGTGCCAGTAGCTTGGGTCCCTCTGGAAACGCCTTATATTTT. Its protein product is CASSLGPSGNALYF. The chain joins TRBV5-6 to TRBJ1-3; the D is unclear. Germline values: CDR1 SGHDT, CDR2 YYEEEE. This CDR3 has 14 amino acids.

With regard to this clonotype: At one end, the junction sequence differs from germline, possibly due to a read error. This chain connects TRBV11-2 to TRBJ2-5; D gene ambiguous. CDR3 size: 13 residues. Germline CDR1 SGHAT, CDR2 FQNNGV. The CDR3 DNA reads TGTGCCAGCAGTTCTACAAGTGAAGAGACCCACTACTTC. Protein: CASSSTSEETHYF.

The gene calls are TRBV20-1 and TRBJ2-3, with TRBD2 identical over 13 bases. The CDR3 is 15 residues long. Germline V gene lookup returns CDR1 DFQATT and CDR2 SNEGSKA (reference sequence). CDR3: CIPESGTSGAYTQYF. CDR3 nucleotides: TGCATTCCGGAATCAGGGACTAGCGGGGCTTATACGCAGTATTTT.

Regarding this clonotype: Sequence at one end of the junction differs from germline and may be a read error. The chain combines TRBV11-3 with TRBJ2-3; TRBD1 matches at 7 bases. There are 13 residues in the CDR3. From germline, CDR1 is SGHNT and CDR2 YENEEA. CDR3 bases: TGTGGCAGCAGCTTTCAGGGGACAGATATGCAGTATTTT. It codes for CGSSFQGTDMQYF.

Notes on this clonotype: The conserved phenylalanine or tryptophan is not found at the CDR3 terminus, so this likely reflects a read error. The rearrangement uses TRBV4-3 and TRBJ2-5; no clear D gene. The CDR3 extends over 13 amino acids. Germline V lookup: CDR1 LGHNA, CDR2 YSLEER. The CDR3 coding sequence is TGTGCCAGCAGCCAAGATCCCGGAGAGACCCAGTACTTA. It encodes CASSQDPGETQYL.

This clonotype appeared many times. The chain combines TRBV6-1 with TRBJ1-4; the match to TRBD1 covers 10 bases. In germline, CDR1 is MNHNS, CDR2 SASEGT. The V gene end was trimmed by 4 bases and the J gene end by 6 bases; junction bases not matched to a gene: 5. The CDR3 has 15 residues. In nucleotides, the CDR3 is TGTGCCAGCAGTGGGACGACAGGGGGCTATGAAAAACTGTTTTTT. Protein product: CASSGTTGGYEKLFF.

On this clonotype: The junction does not match germline at one end; this may be a read error. This chain connects TRBV11-3 to TRBJ2-2; maybe TRBD2 (6 bases). The length of the CDR3 is 18 residues. Germline values: CDR1 SGHNT, CDR2 YENEEA. The CDR3 nucleotides are TGTGTCAGCAGCTCCCGGGTAGTGGGAGGATACAGAGCCGGGGAGCTGCTTTTT. Amino acids: CVSSSRVVGGYRAGELLF.

V usage is TRBV11-2 and J usage is TRBJ2-7, with a tentative D call TRBD1 (6 bases). The CDR3 covers 15 residues. Germline CDR1 reads SGHAT; CDR2 reads FQNNGV. Trimming removed 5 bases at V and 7 bases at J, with 21 bases between. The CDR3 here is CASSQDRSPIYEQYF. For the CDR3, the DNA is TGTGCCAGCAGCCAAGACAGGTCCCCCATCTATGAGCAGTACTTC.

To note about this clonotype: A much more abundant neighbour one base away suggests this may be a read error. This rearrangement joins TRBV12-3 or TRBV12-4 to TRBJ1-2, with D possibly matching TRBD1 (6 bases). The CDR3 length is 12 residues. The CDR3 region is CVSSPGHGGYTF. The CDR3 DNA reads TGTGTCAGCAGTCCGGGACACGGAGGCTACACCTTC.

Details on this clonotype: Because the CDR3 is missing its conserved closing phenylalanine or tryptophan, this is likely a read error. The chain uses TRBV5-4 and TRBJ2-2; tentative D call: TRBD2 (5 bases). CDR1 is SGHNT and CDR2 is YYREEE in the germline V gene (reference sequence). The CDR3 spans 13 residues. CDR3 coding DNA: TGTGCCAGCAGCTTGGAACTGCCCGGGGAACTGTTTTAT. It codes for CASSLELPGELFY.

The chain carries TRBV11-2 and TRBJ1-4; no definite D call. The ends were cut back, 2 bases at V and 3 bases at J, with 16 bases in the middle. The CDR3 length is 17 residues. Per the germline V gene, CDR1 is SGHAT and CDR2 is FQNNGV. This chain's CDR3 is CASSLIPLRSSNEKLFF. Here the CDR3 DNA reads TGTGCCAGCAGCTTAATCCCGCTGCGTAGTTCTAATGAAAAACTGTTTTTT.

The CDR3 DNA reads TGTGCCACCAGCCCAAAGCCACCAGGGACGTTCGACCATGATTCACCCCTCCACTTT. Translated, it gives CATSPKPPGTFDHDSPLHF. This sequence joins TRBV24-1 and TRBJ1-6, with a tentative D call TRBD1 (5 bases). The V and J ends lost 7 bases and 8 bases respectively, with 29 bases between them. Germline V CDR1 and CDR2: KGHDR, SFDVKD. This CDR3 has 19 residues.

Comments on this clonotype: A clone one base away is much larger, so this may be a read error. Here the CDR3 omits its conserved ending phenylalanine or tryptophan, so a read error is the likely source. The chain joins TRBV11-2 to TRBJ2-7, with D possibly TRBD1 on 6 matching bases. CDR3 size: 15 residues. Germline CDR1 SGHAT, CDR2 FQNNGV. Trimming removed 1 base from V and 0 bases from J, with 10 bases in between. CDR3 DNA: TGTGCCAGCAGCTTAGCCCCGGACAGCTCCTACGAGCAGTACATC. This translates into CASSLAPDSSYEQYI.

As for this clonotype: The germline gene is not matched at one end of the junction; a read error may be the cause. This chain joins TRBV6-5 and TRBJ2-6, with D possibly being TRBD1 (5 bases). The CDR3 is 17 residues long. Germline V gene lookup returns CDR1 MNHEY and CDR2 SVGAGI. The CDR3 DNA sequence: TGTGCCAGCAGTTTAGCAGGTTCCAGTTCTGGGGCCAACATCCTGACTTTC. Translation: CASSLAGSSSGANILTF.

Points on this clonotype: One end of the junction fails to match germline, which may point to a read error. V and J are TRBV11-3 and TRBJ1-2; TRBD1 might be the D (5 bases). The length of the CDR3 is 16 residues. Germline-derived CDR1 and CDR2 are SGHNT and YENEEA. The CDR3 DNA follows: TGTGCCAGCAGCTTAGAGGGACGAGGGCGCATCTATGGCTTCACCTTC. Translated: CASSLEGRGRIYGFTF.

Comments on this clonotype: The CDR3 does not close with the conserved phenylalanine or tryptophan, likely indicating a read error. The limits of the CDR3 on the DNA are not certain, so only TCRdb's listed CDR3 is given. The chain recombines TRBV20-1 with TRBJ2-7; TRBD2 is taken as the D call from the table, unchecked against the DNA. CDR1 DFQATT and CDR2 SNEGSKA come from the germline V gene (reference sequence). The CDR3 adds up to 11 amino acids, both ends counted. This chain's CDR3 is CSARNLTIEYL.

This clonotype was found once. J is TRBJ2-5 and V is TRBV2; the D is unclear. The V gene's germline CDR1 is SNHLY and CDR2 FYNNEI. This CDR3 contains 11 residues. V lost 7 bases and J 2 bases, leaving 5 bases between the germline ends. In DNA, the CDR3 is TGTGCCAGCATCTTTCAAGAGACCCAGTACTTC. Translated: CASIFQETQYF. Using reference TRBV2 and TRBJ2-5 for the parts outside the CDR3, the full variable domain is EPEVTQTPSHQVTQMGQEVILRCVPISNHLYFYWYRQILGQKVEFLVSFYNNEISEKSEIFDDQFSVERPDGSNFTLKIRSTKLEDSAMYFCASIFQETQYFGPGTRLLVL.

This clonotype appeared a few times. The rearrangement joins TRBV12-3 or TRBV12-4 to TRBJ2-1; D tentatively reads TRBD1 or TRBD2 (6 bases each). CDR3 length: 12 amino acids. Trimming removed 7 bases from V and 10 bases from J, with 14 bases in between. CDR3 region: CASTRGGYEQFF. The CDR3 coding sequence is TGTGCCAGCACCAGAGGGGGGTACGAGCAGTTCTTC.

This clonotype was picked up many times. The chain recombines TRBV4-2 with TRBJ2-7; 10 nucleotides line up with TRBD2. Germline loops: CDR1 LGHNA, CDR2 YNFKEQ. V trimming: 4 bases; J trimming: 1 base; junction bases outside the gene matches: 7. This CDR3 has 16 residues. The CDR3 here is CASSLTRTSGSYEQYF. As DNA, the CDR3 is TGTGCCAGCAGCCTTACTCGGACTAGCGGATCCTACGAGCAGTACTTC.

As concerns this clonotype: An end of the junction differs from the germline gene, which may be a read error. The V call is TRBV11-2, the J call TRBJ1-2, with TRBD1 matching over 8 bases. CDR1 and CDR2 from the germline V gene are SGHAT and FQNNGV. There are 13 residues in the CDR3. CDR3 amino acids: CANSLDRGYRYTF. The CDR3 nucleotides read TGTGCCAACAGCTTAGACAGGGGCTATCGCTACACCTTC.

Comment on this clonotype: A clone one base away is much larger, so this may be a read error. CDR3: CASSHAGAQETQYF. In DNA, the CDR3 is TGTGCCAGCAGTCACGCGGGGGCCCAAGAGACCCAGTACTTC. The chain uses TRBV6-6 and TRBJ2-5, with a weak D call TRBD2 (7 bases). The V end lost 5 bases, the J end lost 1 base, and 11 bases lay between the germline ends. This CDR3 comprises 14 residues. CDR1 MNHNY and CDR2 SVGAGI come from the germline V gene (reference sequence).

Concerning this clonotype itself: This may come from a read error, since a much larger clone is one base off. The chain recombines TRBV6-5 with TRBJ2-7, with D perhaps matching TRBD1 (5 bases). V gave up 6 bases and J gave up 1 base, with 19 bases separating them. The CDR3 runs to 16 residues. CDR1 is MNHEY, CDR2 SVGAGI, per germline. The CDR3: CASSLAASGPSYEQYF. The CDR3, as DNA: TGTGCCAGCAGCCTGGCCGCCTCAGGGCCATCCTACGAGCAGTACTTC.

Turning to this clonotype: The CDR3 ends on some other residue instead of the conserved phenylalanine or tryptophan, so this is likely a read error. The rearrangement uses TRBV12-3 or TRBV12-4 and TRBJ1-2; D may be TRBD1 (5 bases). The CDR3 is made up of 13 amino acids. V lost 1 base and J lost 3, with 6 bases in between. The CDR3 DNA is TGTGCCAGCAGTTTAGAAGGGGACTATGGCTACACCTTA. This translates into CASSLEGDYGYTL.